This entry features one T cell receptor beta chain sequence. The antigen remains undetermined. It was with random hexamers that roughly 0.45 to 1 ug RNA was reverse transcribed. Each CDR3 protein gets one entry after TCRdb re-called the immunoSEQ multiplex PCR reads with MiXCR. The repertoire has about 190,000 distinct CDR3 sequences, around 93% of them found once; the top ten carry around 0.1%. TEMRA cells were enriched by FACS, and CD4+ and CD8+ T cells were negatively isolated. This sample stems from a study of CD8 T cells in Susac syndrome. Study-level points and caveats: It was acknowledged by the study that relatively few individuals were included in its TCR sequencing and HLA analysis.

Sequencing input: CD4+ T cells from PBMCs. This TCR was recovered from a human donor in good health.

The CDR3 is CASSSTVNEQFF. CDR3 in DNA: TGTGCCAGCAGCTCGACAGTTAATGAGCAGTTCTTC. This rearrangement joins TRBV11-2 to TRBJ2-1; D is possibly TRBD1 (5 bases). V gave up 4 bases and J gave up 7 bases, with 8 bases separating them. CDR3 size: 12 residues. Germline CDR1 reads SGHAT; CDR2 reads FQNNGV.